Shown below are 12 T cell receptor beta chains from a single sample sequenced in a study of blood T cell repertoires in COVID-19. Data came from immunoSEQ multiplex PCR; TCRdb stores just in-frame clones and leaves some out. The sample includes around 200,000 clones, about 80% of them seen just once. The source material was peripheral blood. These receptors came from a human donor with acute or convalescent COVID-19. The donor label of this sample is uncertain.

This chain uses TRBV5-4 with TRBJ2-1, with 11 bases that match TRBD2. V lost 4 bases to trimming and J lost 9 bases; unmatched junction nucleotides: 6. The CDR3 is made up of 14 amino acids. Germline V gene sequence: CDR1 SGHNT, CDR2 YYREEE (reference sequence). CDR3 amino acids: CASSLLAGESEQFF. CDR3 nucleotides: TGTGCCAGCAGCCTACTAGCGGGAGAGAGTGAGCAGTTCTTC. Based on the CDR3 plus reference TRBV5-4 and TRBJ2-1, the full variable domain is ETGVTQSPTHLIKTRGQQVTLRCSSQSGHNTVSWYQQALGQGPQFIFQYYREEENGRGNFPPRFSGLQFPNYSSELNVNALELDDSALYLCASSLLAGESEQFFGPGTRLTVL.

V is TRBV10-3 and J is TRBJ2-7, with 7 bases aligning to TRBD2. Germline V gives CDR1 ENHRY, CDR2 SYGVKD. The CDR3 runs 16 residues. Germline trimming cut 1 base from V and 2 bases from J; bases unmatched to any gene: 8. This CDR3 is CAISEWGGASPYEQYF. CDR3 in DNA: TGTGCCATCAGTGAGTGGGGAGGGGCTTCCCCCTACGAGCAGTACTTC.

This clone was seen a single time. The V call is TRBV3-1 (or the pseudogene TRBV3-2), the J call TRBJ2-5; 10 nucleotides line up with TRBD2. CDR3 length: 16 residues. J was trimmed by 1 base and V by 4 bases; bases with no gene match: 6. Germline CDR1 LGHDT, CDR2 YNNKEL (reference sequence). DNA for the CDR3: TGTGCCAGCAGCCCCCCTGGACTAGCGGCCCAAGAGACCCAGTACTTC. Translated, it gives CASSPPGLAAQETQYF.

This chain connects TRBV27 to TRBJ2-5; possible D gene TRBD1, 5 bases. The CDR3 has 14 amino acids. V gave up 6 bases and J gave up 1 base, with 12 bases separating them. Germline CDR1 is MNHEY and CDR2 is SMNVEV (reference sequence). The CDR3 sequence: CASRFQGLQETQYF. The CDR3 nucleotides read TGTGCCAGCAGATTCCAGGGCCTCCAAGAGACCCAGTACTTC.

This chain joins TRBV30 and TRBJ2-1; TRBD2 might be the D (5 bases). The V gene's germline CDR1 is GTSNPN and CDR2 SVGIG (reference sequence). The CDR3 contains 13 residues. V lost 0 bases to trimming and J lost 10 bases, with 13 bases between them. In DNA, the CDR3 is TGTGCCTGGAGTGTTCACCGGGAATCGGAGCAGTTCTTC. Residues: CAWSVHRESEQFF.

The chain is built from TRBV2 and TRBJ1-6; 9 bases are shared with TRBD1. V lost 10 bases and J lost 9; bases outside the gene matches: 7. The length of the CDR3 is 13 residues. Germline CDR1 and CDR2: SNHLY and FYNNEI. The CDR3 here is CANRDRAISPLHF. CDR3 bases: TGTGCCAACCGGGACAGGGCAATTTCACCCCTCCACTTT.

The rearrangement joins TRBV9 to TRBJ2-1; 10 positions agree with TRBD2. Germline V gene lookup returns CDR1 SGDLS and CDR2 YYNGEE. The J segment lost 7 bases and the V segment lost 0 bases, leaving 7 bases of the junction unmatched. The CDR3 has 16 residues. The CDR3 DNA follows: TGTGCCAGCAGCGTAGATCCTAGCGGGAGAGGGAATGAGCAGTTCTTC. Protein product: CASSVDPSGRGNEQFF.

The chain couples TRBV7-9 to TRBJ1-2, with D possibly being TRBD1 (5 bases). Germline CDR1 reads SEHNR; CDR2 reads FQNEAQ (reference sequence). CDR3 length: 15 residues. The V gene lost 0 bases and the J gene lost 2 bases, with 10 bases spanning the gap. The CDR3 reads CASSLALGGNYGYTF. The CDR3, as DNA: TGTGCCAGCAGCTTAGCGCTCGGGGGGAACTATGGCTACACCTTC. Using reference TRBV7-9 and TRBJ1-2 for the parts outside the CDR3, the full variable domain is DTGVSQNPRHKITKRGQNVTFRCDPISEHNRLYWYRQTLGQGPEFLTYFQNEAQLEKSRLLSDRFSAERPKGSFSTLEIQRTEQGDSAMYLCASSLALGGNYGYTFGSGTRLTVV.

This CDR3 reads CATSRDRASEEQYF. The CDR3 DNA reads as TGTGCCACCAGCAGAGATAGGGCTAGCGAGGAGCAGTACTTC. The chain uses TRBV15 and TRBJ2-7; TRBD2 is a possible D gene (6 bases). The CDR3 has 14 residues. Germline-derived CDR1 and CDR2 are LNHNV and YYDKDF (reference sequence). V was shortened by 0 bases and J by 7 bases, with 13 bases between the two germline ends.

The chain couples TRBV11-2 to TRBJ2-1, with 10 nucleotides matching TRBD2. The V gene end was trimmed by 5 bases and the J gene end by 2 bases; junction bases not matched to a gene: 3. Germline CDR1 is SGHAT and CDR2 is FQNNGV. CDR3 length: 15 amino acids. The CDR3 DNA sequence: TGTGCCAGCAGCCGTAGCGGGAGGACCTACAATGAGCAGTTCTTC. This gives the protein CASSRSGRTYNEQFF.

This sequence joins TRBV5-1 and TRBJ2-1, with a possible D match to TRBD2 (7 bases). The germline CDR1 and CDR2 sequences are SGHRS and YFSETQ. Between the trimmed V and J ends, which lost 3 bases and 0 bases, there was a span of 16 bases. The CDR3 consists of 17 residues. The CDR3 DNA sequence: TGCGCCAGCAGCTGGGGGTTCGGGGGGCGCTCCTACAATGAGCAGTTCTTC. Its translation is CASSWGFGGRSYNEQFF. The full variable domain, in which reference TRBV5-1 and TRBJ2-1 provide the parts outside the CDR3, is KAGVTQTPRYLIKTRGQQVTLSCSPISGHRSVSWYQQTPGQGLQFLFEYFSETQRNKGNFPGRFSGRQFSNSRSEMNVSTLELGDSALYLCASSWGFGGRSYNEQFFGPGTRLTVL.

CDR3 in amino acids: CASSSQGSGYGYTF. In DNA form, the CDR3 reads TGCGCCAGCAGCTCACAGGGGTCTGGGTATGGCTACACCTTC. The chain uses TRBV5-1 and TRBJ1-2; TRBD1 matches 7 bases. V lost 3 bases and J lost 5; bases outside the gene matches: 7. From germline, CDR1 is SGHRS and CDR2 YFSETQ. This CDR3 contains 14 residues.